This T cell receptor beta chain was documented in a study of cytomegalovirus exposure and HLA in healthy donors (dated by TCRdb to the late 2010s). Turning to the overall study: An earlier analysis of some 620 of the donors reported approximately 300 Gb of sequence data and 117 million unique TCR beta sequences obtained from about 180 million T cells. An early release covering roughly 640 HLA-typed donors comprised about 310 gigabases of sequencing data and 85 million or so unique TCR sequences. Of the roughly 400 genotyped donors, approximately 83% fell in the genetic ancestry cluster associated with self-reported Caucasian donors. The aim of the study was to test whether cataloging public T cell receptors could identify signatures of past pathogen exposure. The study used immunosequencing to profile the T cell repertoires of under 700 subjects and linked those repertoires to cytomegalovirus serostatus. Along with the roughly 710-subject first cohort, a separate validation cohort of more than 90 different subjects was used. To predict cytomegalovirus infection status, the study brought together high-throughput TCR immunosequencing, statistical association of individual TCRs with disease status, and machine learning. A later analysis re-analyzed previously published TCR beta repertoires from 600 to 850 donors and added high-resolution HLA genotyping to study TCR occurrence patterns. In the later analysis, no new phenotypic data were used to find candidate immune exposures; instead, reliance was placed on TCR beta sequences and their occurrence across donors. To decide whether each TCR beta V gene segment behaved as functional or pseudogenic, an earlier analysis of some 540 of the donors relied on high-throughput TCR beta sequencing. Donor age, sex, ethnicity and CMV serostatus were compiled alongside the repertoire data. A later genetic analysis took genome-wide SNP genotypes for about three fifths of the 666 donors and used that subset as a discovery cohort. Every discovery cohort repertoire had been produced on one sequencing platform. Both class I and class II loci were covered by HLA typing, at four-digit resolution. The number of typed donors differed by locus: about 620-640 for A, B, C, DRB1 and DQB1; some 500 for DQA1; 600 to 610 for DPA1; and 450 to 480 for DPB1. A handful of DR-DQ haplotypes were treated as single units for association and clustering because of strong linkage in the cohort. Among about 370 genotyped donors of the cohort, an average of roughly 230,000 unique TCR beta nucleotide sequences was sequenced per donor, of which about 18% were non-productive.

The full study reports these points: V-gene and J-gene trimming of TCR beta chains was associated with a missense DCLRE1C variant in a later genetic analysis, and the association was replicated in an independent cohort. The classifier was reported to diagnose cytomegalovirus status with high specificity and sensitivity in both the original cohort and the validation cohort. Presence/absence analyses assumed roughly uniform sequencing depth across donors, an assumption that may not hold. A cluster of highly shared sequence variants was judged likely to represent a technical artifact of the sequencing pipeline. Specific HLA alleles were associated with 15,000 to 20,000 TCR beta sequences at a false discovery rate of 0.05 in a later analysis. The cohort was sequenced for TCR beta chains only, and without alpha or paired-chain data the features that could be detected were limited. Immune exposure information for the cohort was limited to CMV serostatus. Because counts were too low, seventeen rarely observed V segments, including chromosome 9 orphons, were excluded from the earlier analysis of 587 of the donors. A later analysis reported that several top co-occurrence clusters appeared linked to parvovirus B19, influenza, CMV and Epstein-Barr virus. Most TCR sequences were seen in very few donors, while some public TCRs were found in many individuals. A few of the identified cytomegalovirus-associated TCR beta chains were confirmed in vitro to be specific for cytomegalovirus antigens. In a later analysis, the rate of TCR association differed among HLA loci, with DRB1 alleles having the most associated TCRs and HLA-C alleles having the fewest. Some IMGT-functional V segments, including TRBV6-2 and TRBV6-3, could not be told apart with the 87-base-pair reads, so those segments were excluded. Most CMV-associated TCR beta chains appeared to be HLA-restricted in a later analysis, and the HLA associations seemed to be driven largely by CMV exposure. The study gave a list of about 170 TCR beta chains associated with cytomegalovirus. A further reported finding was that TCR beta sequences accurately predicted the HLA-A and HLA-B alleles for most subjects in the first cohort. When HLA alleles, especially DR and DQ, strongly co-occurred, TCR associations were difficult to assign to individual alleles. It was suggested by the authors that the approach could potentially be generalized to other disease states and immunological phenotypes. In a later genetic analysis, fewer N-insertions in productive TCRs were reported among donors in an Asian-associated ancestry cluster than the roughly 670-donor mean. Because some donors lacked HLA typing at each locus, the association tests relied only on the typed subset. In a later analysis, HLA-associated TCR beta chains were found to be more clonally expanded and to have lower generation probabilities than equally common non-associated chains. In an earlier analysis of 587 of the donors, most TCR beta V segments appeared in productive rearrangements about 87% or about 30% of the time, broadly matching IMGT annotations. Linkage disequilibrium might explain the correlated functional status among segregating V segments, but an unknown experimental factor could not be ruled out.

Library preparation used the immunoSEQ multiplex PCR assay. For the multiplex PCR, a mixture combining 60 forward primers for TCR Vbeta segments and 13 reverse primers for TCR Jbeta segments was used. Amplification of the CDR3 region of rearranged TCR beta genes was performed with a multiplex PCR assay on genomic DNA. The amplified TCR beta libraries were sequenced on the Illumina HiSeq System as 87-base-pair reads. The original pipeline was this. Across the 600 to 700 repertoires, a later analysis counted some 81 million unique TCR beta chains, 9.5 million to 12 million of which were shared by at least two donors. Raw reads were error-corrected and collapsed into unique sequences with a nearest-neighbor algorithm that merged closely related sequences to remove PCR and sequencing errors. Alignment of CDR3 sequences to IMGT reference sequences was used to assign V, D and J gene segments. For a sequence to be retained, a match of at least six nucleotides was required to both a V gene segment and a J gene segment. Rearrangements were classified as productive when the CDR3 lacked stop codons and remained in frame with V and J, and all other rearrangements were classified as non-productive. Following IMGT convention, CDR3 was defined as the stretch from the second conserved V-encoded cysteine up to the conserved J-encoded phenylalanine. Sequences without an unambiguous match to a single V gene segment were excluded from the earlier analysis of several hundred of the donors. In an earlier analysis of 587 of the donors, V segments were called functional above 56.7% productive rearrangements and were called segregating when the between-donor standard deviation exceeded 5%. A statistical classification framework was built to diagnose cytomegalovirus status from the catalog of TCR beta chain sequences. In a later analysis, TCR nucleotide sequences were compared against IMGT/GENE-DB human TR gene sequences so that V and J genes could be assigned. In a later analysis, CDR3 sequences and most-parsimonious VDJ recombination scenarios were assigned using the TCRdist pipeline. In a later analysis, every TCR beta chain was defined by the combination of its CDR3 amino acid sequence and its V-gene family, and reads without a unique V-gene family were dropped. To address suspected cross-contamination and a sequencing artifact, a later analysis removed approximately 590 highly shared, low-generation-probability nucleotide sequences. In a later analysis, a clonal expansion index for each public chain was calculated from normalized within-repertoire ranks of inferred template counts. In a later analysis, generation probabilities were computed using a VDJ recombination model fitted to out-of-frame rearrangements, and the results were checked against IGoR. A later analysis scored TCR-TCR, TCR-HLA and TCR-CMV co-occurrence with hypergeometric tests, applying a repertoire-size bias correction to TCR pairs. A later analysis estimated false discovery rates by permuting HLA or CMV assignments 20 times. In a later analysis, co-occurring TCRs were grouped using DBSCAN, with TCRdist sequence similarity added in when clustering inside HLA-allele-positive subsets. Repertoires with fewer than 30,000 or more than 120,000 public chains, plus five repertoires with anomalous nucleotide sharing, were excluded from co-occurrence clustering. In its TCRdb copy, this immuneACCESS table keeps in-frame sequences only and misses some clones. Where compared with another copy, unresolved V genes explain less than half of these, and the others have no known cause. The DNA gave D and trimming, while V, J and clone size come from that table. This sample comprises fewer than 200,000 clones, around 86% of them detected only once. The leading ten clones occupy around 1.7% of the sample.

The cohort comprised fewer than 750 healthy bone marrow donors. At the time of sampling, every cohort member was nominally healthy, though immune exposures that went unrecorded were likely present. The donor was CMV seronegative and belonged to the group of 352 seronegative cohort members. Every donor gave a peripheral blood sample, and the peripheral blood mononuclear cells from that sample were used for TCR beta sequencing. Genomic DNA extraction from the blood cell samples was performed with the Qiagen DNeasy Blood Extraction Kit. The CDR3 goes from the cysteine to the phenylalanine over 16 residues. The read is trimmed to its CDR3 DNA, 48 bases read in frame from base 1. CDR1 and CDR2 (SGHVS, FNYEAQ) derive from the germline V gene. Relative to germline, V is missing 2 bases and J is missing 6 bases, with 9 bases of the junction outside any gene match. A note on this clone: What this receptor recognizes is not known. No clone much larger than this one lies a single base away; base qualities are absent.

The receptor was derived from a man between 45 and 60 years old in good health and CMV-seronegative. In this chain, TRBV7-6 is recombined with TRBJ2-1; 8 bases in between match TRBD2. The sample taken for sequencing was PBMCs. The DNA sequence is as follows: TGTGCCAGCAGCTTATTTCTCAGCGGGAGATCCAATGAGCAGTTCTTC. The resulting protein is CASSLFLSGRSNEQFF. Reference TRBV7-6 and TRBJ2-1 genes cover what lies past the CDR3, so the full variable domain is GAGVSQSPRYKVTKRGQDVALRCDPISGHVSLYWYRQALGQGPEFLTYFNYEAQQDKSGLPNDRFSAERPEGSISTLTIQRTEQRDSAMYRCASSLFLSGRSNEQFFGPGTRLTVL.